Presented here are 10 T cell receptor beta chains from one specimen sequenced in a study of blood T cell repertoires in COVID-19. The data were produced by immunoSEQ multiplex PCR, yet TCRdb's version contains in-frame clones alone and is incomplete. The repertoire holds roughly 500,000 clones, roughly 89% seen once, with roughly 0.92% in the top ten. Input material: peripheral blood. The receptors were gathered from a man in his late teens or twenties with COVID-19, enrolled during active disease.

The chain recombines TRBV11-2 with TRBJ1-6, with TRBD1 identical over 7 bases. This CDR3 is built from 15 residues. Trimming removed 5 bases from V and 9 bases from J; junction bases left unmatched: 10. The germline V gene has CDR1 SGHAT and CDR2 FQNNGV. Written as DNA, the CDR3 is TGTGCCAGCAGCGGGATACAGGGGAGGATTTCACCCCTCCACTTT. This translates into CASSGIQGRISPLHF.

The chain employs TRBV18 and TRBJ1-2; 8 bases fit TRBD1. The CDR3 is made up of 12 amino acids. CDR1 is KGHSH, CDR2 LQKENI, per germline. Trimming took 6 bases from V and 8 from J; bases not matched to a gene: 5. CDR3 sequence: CASSLQGGGYTF. CDR3 bases: TGTGCCAGCTCCCTACAGGGGGGAGGCTACACCTTC.

This rearrangement joins TRBV2 to TRBJ1-6, with a possible D match to TRBD1 (6 bases). CDR1 is SNHLY and CDR2 is FYNNEI in the germline V gene. The CDR3 extends over 13 amino acids. V lost 7 bases and J lost 7, with 11 bases in between. CDR3 region: CASKTGVNSPLHF. The CDR3 DNA sequence: TGTGCCAGCAAGACAGGAGTAAATTCACCCCTCCACTTT.

The rearrangement links TRBV9 to TRBJ2-1; D gene ambiguous. The ends were cut back, 2 bases at V and 7 bases at J, with 16 bases in the middle. Germline lookup yields CDR1 SGDLS and CDR2 YYNGEE. This CDR3 comprises 15 residues. The CDR3 DNA follows: TGTGCCAGCAGCGTCACAGATTACAATGGGAATGAGCAGTTCTTC. Protein: CASSVTDYNGNEQFF.

This clone was observed a single time. This chain connects TRBV19 to TRBJ2-1; 10 bases match TRBD2. The CDR3 runs 15 residues. Germline V gene lookup returns CDR1 LNHDA and CDR2 SQIVND (reference sequence). Trimming took 3 bases from V and 15 from J; bases not matched to a gene: 14. Written as DNA, the CDR3 is TGTGCCAGTAGTATTGCGTCTAGCGGGGGCCGAAGGCGGTTCTTC. It codes for CASSIASSGGRRRFF.

The chain combines TRBV19 with TRBJ1-1; possible D gene TRBD1, 5 bases. Trimming removed 5 bases at V and 2 bases at J, with 9 bases between. The CDR3 has 13 residues. Looked up from germline, CDR1 is LNHDA and CDR2 is SQIVND (reference sequence). This CDR3 is CASSVRENTEAFF. CDR3 DNA sequence: TGTGCCAGTAGTGTCAGGGAAAACACTGAAGCTTTCTTT.

The rearrangement links TRBV6-1 to TRBJ1-4; the D gene is possibly TRBD1 (6 bases). Germline CDR1 reads MNHNS; CDR2 reads SASEGT. The ends were cut back, 2 bases at V and 3 bases at J, with 13 bases in the middle. The length of the CDR3 is 16 residues. In DNA, the CDR3 is TGTGCCAGCAGTGAATGGGGCCGACAGGCTAATGAAAAACTGTTTTTT. It yields the protein CASSEWGRQANEKLFF.

The chain has TRBV7-9 and TRBJ1-2; possibly TRBD1 for D (6 bases). Trimming took 5 bases from V and 3 from J, leaving 28 bases between them. From germline, CDR1 is SEHNR and CDR2 FQNEAQ (reference sequence). The CDR3 is 19 residues long. The CDR3 loop reads CASSPPGARGSEGDYGYTF. The CDR3 DNA reads TGTGCCAGCAGCCCCCCCGGGGCCAGGGGTTCTGAGGGGGACTATGGCTACACCTTC. The whole variable domain, remainder taken from reference TRBV7-9 and TRBJ1-2, is DTGVSQNPRHKITKRGQNVTFRCDPISEHNRLYWYRQTLGQGPEFLTYFQNEAQLEKSRLLSDRFSAERPKGSFSTLEIQRTEQGDSAMYLCASSPPGARGSEGDYGYTFGSGTRLTVV.

This rearrangement joins TRBV7-3 to TRBJ2-3; D remains unclear. Trimming left V 4 bases short and J 3 bases short, with 14 bases between. This CDR3 has 15 amino acids. Germline V CDR1 and CDR2: SGHTA, FQGTGA. Here the CDR3 reads CASSSGLVGTDTQYF. Written as DNA, the CDR3 is TGTGCCAGCAGCTCCGGGTTAGTCGGAACAGATACGCAGTATTTT.

This chain links TRBV5-1 with TRBJ2-3; D gene uncertain. CDR1 and CDR2 from the germline V gene are SGHRS and YFSETQ. This CDR3 region has 13 residues. The V end lost 5 bases, the J end lost 2 bases, and 9 bases lay between the germline ends. CDR3: CASSVSPTDTQYF. The CDR3 bases are TGCGCCAGCAGTGTTAGCCCCACAGATACGCAGTATTTT.